The following is a T cell receptor beta chain sequence with its context. The record originates from a study of blood T cell repertoires in COVID-19. Study information: Sample material is recorded as cDNA or gDNA derived from T cells, B-cell-depleted T cells, or PBMCs.

The study drew participants aged about 18 to 89 years from some 25 US areas. The CDR3 is 15 amino acids. Germline V gives CDR1 SGHDT, CDR2 YYEEEE. The ends were cut back, 4 bases at V and 4 bases at J, with 14 bases in the middle. In the source study's methods: Counts of nucleated cells, estimated from reference gene primer amplification, were obtained. Profiling relied on immunoSEQ multiplex PCR, and the TCRdb table lists in-frame clones only, not all of them. Clone size and the V and J calls come from that table; the DNA yielded D and trimming. The table includes 250,000 to 300,000 clones, roughly 85% detected once.

The receptor's source is a woman aged 45 to 65 who had recovered from COVID-19. The sample comprised PBMCs or T cells enriched from blood (not recorded which). This chain links TRBV5-6 with TRBJ1-4; TRBD1 is a possible D gene (6 bases). CDR3 sequence: CASSAAGAFNEKLFF. The CDR3, as DNA: TGTGCCAGCAGCGCGGCAGGGGCCTTTAATGAAAAACTGTTTTTT.